This T cell receptor beta chain appears in the sequencing data of a study of T-cell memory formation after mild COVID-19. Study summary: TCR clusters were largely donor specific. Study results and caveats: Some responding clones appeared in pre-infection memory, suggesting cross-reactive memory joined. Whether second-wave clones peaking at day 37 were SARS-CoV-2 specific went unconfirmed.

This clonotype was picked up many times. What it recognizes is unknown. The CDR3 has 14 residues. Losses at the gene ends were 5 bases for V and 4 bases for J; bases not matched to a gene: 4. Germline V lookup: CDR1 SEHNR, CDR2 FQNEAQ (reference sequence). Barcoded TCR alpha and TCR beta cDNA libraries with UMIs came from 5'RACE using constant-segment primers. Using its own MiXCR run on the 5' RACE reads, TCRdb lists one record per CDR3 protein. Of around 300,000 distinct CDR3 sequences detected, around 13% appear once; the ten largest clones hold around a fifth. The chain employs TRBV7-9 and TRBJ1-4; TRBD1 aligns across 7 bases. Sequencing was performed on PBMCs or a T cell subset sorted from them (not recorded which). This clonotype was sampled from a young man who had mild COVID-19 (a few samples of this study predate the infection). Cell type and time point are not known. The CDR3 spells CASSLGQINEKLFF. The CDR3 nucleotides read TGTGCCAGCAGCCTGGGACAGATTAATGAAAAACTGTTTTTT. Full variable domain (outside the CDR3, taken from reference TRBV7-9 and TRBJ1-4): DTGVSQNPRHKITKRGQNVTFRCDPISEHNRLYWYRQTLGQGPEFLTYFQNEAQLEKSRLLSDRFSAERPKGSFSTLEIQRTEQGDSAMYLCASSLGQINEKLFFGSGTQLSVL.